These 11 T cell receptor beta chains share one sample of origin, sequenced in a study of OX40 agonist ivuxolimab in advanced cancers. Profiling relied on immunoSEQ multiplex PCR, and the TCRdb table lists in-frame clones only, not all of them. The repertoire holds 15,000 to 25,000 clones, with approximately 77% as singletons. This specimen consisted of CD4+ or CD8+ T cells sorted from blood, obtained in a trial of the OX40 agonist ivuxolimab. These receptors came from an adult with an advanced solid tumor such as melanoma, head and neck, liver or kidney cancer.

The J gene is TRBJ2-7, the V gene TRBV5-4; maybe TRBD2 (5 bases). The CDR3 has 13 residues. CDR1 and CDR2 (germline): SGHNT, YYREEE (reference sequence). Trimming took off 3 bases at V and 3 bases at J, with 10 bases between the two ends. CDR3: CASSSRENYEQYF. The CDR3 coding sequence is TGTGCCAGCAGCTCCCGGGAAAACTACGAGCAGTACTTC.

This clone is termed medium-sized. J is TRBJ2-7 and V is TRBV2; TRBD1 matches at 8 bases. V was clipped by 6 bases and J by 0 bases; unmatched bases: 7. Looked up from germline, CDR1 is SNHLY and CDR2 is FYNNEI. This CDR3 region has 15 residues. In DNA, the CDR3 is TGTGCCAGCAGAGCCGGGACAGGATCCTCCTACGAGCAGTACTTC. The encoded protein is CASRAGTGSSYEQYF.

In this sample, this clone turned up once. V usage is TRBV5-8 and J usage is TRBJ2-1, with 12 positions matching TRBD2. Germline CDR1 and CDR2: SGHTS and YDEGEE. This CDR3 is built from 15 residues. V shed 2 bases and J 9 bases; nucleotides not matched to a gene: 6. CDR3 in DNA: TGTGCCAGCAGCTTTCGGCTAGCGGGAGGGGTTGAGCAGTTCTTC. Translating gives CASSFRLAGGVEQFF.

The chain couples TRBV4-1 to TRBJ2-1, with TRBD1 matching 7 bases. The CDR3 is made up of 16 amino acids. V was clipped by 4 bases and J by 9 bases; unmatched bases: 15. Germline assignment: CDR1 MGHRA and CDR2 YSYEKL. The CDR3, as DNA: TGCGCCAGCAGCCCTAAAACCGACAGGGCAGGAGGTGAGCAGTTCTTC. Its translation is CASSPKTDRAGGEQFF.

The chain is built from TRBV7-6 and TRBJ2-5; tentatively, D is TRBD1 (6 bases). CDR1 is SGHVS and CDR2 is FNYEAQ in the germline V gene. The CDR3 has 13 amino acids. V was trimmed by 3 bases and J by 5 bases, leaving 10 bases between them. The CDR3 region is CASSFGGSETQYF. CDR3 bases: TGTGCCAGCAGCTTTGGGGGCTCGGAGACCCAGTACTTC.

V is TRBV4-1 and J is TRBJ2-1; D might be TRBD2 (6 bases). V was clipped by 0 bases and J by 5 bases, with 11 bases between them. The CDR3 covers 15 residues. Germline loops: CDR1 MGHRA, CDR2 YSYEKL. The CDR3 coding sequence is TGCGCCAGCAGCCAAGAATGGCGGGAAAACAATGAGCAGTTCTTC. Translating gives CASSQEWRENNEQFF.

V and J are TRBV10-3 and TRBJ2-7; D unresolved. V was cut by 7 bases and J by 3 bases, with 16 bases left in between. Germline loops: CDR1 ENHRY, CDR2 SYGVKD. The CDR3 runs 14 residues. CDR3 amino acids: CAITRRTTDYEQYF. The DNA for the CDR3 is TGTGCCATCACACGCCGGACCACCGACTACGAGCAGTACTTC.

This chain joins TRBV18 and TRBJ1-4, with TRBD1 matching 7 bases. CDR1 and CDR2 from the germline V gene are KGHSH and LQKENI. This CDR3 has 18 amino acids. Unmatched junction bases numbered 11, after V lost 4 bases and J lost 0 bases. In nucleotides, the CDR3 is TGTGCCAGCTCACTGTCAACGCAAACAGGGGCAACTAATGAAAAACTGTTTTTT. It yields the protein CASSLSTQTGATNEKLFF.

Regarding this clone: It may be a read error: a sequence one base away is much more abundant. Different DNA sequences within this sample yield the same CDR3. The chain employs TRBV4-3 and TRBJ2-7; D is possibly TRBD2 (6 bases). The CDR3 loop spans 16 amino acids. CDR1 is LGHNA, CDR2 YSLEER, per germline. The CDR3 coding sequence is TGCGCCAGCAGCCAACGACTAGACCTAGGCCCCTACGAGCAGTACTTT. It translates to CASSQRLDLGPYEQYF.

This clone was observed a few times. The CDR3 region has the DNA TGCGCCAGCAGCCAAGATGACAGGGGCGAGCAGTACTTC. Protein: CASSQDDRGEQYF. The chain links TRBV4-3 to TRBJ2-7, with 8 positions matching TRBD1. V dropped 0 bases and J dropped 6; count of bases not matched to a gene: 1. This CDR3 has 13 residues. The germline V gene encodes CDR1 LGHNA and CDR2 YSLEER.

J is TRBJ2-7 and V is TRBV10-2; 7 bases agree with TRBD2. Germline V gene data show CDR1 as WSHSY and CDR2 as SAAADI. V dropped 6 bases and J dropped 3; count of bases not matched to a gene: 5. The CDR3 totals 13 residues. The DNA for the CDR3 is TGCGCCAGCAGCCTAGCGGATGGCTACGAGCAGTACTTC. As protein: CASSLADGYEQYF.